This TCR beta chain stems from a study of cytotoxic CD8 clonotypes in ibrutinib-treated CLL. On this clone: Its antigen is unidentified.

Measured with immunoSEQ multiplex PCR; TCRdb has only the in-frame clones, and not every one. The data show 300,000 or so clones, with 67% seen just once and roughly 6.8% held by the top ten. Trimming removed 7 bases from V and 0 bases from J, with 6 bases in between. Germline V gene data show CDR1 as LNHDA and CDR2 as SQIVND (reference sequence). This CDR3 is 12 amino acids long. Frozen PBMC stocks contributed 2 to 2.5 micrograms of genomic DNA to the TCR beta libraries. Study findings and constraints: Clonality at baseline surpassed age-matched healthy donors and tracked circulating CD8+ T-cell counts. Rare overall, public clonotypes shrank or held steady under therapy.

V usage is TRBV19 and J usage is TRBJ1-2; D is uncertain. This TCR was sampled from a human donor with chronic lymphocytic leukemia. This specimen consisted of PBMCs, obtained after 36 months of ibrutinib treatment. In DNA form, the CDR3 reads TGTGCCAGTACCCGAGCTAACTATGGCTACACCTTC. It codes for CASTRANYGYTF.